Presented here are 22 T cell receptor beta chains from one specimen sequenced in a study of T cells in Graves' hyperthyroidism and ophthalmopathy (dated by TCRdb to the late 2010s). Receptor libraries were prepared by multiplex PCR. Sequenced on an Illumina HiSeq 2000. The TCR beta CDR3 regions were amplified from the RNA transcripts. For the first round of RT-PCR on the TCR CDR3, the HTBI primer set was used together with the Qiagen OneStep RT-PCR kit. In TCRdb, the public reads were trimmed at Q25 with fastp and aligned with MiXCR, with productive beta chains retained. Records with the same CDR3 protein are collapsed into one entry carrying the most frequent genes and DNA. Present in this sample are about half a million distinct CDR3 sequences, 15% to 20% of which were seen just once. The ten largest account for approximately 32% of the sample. The sequenced sample was blood. The receptors derive from a woman aged 25-40 years with Graves' ophthalmopathy.

The chain combines TRBV28 with TRBJ2-3, with 16 nucleotides matching TRBD2. The CDR3 spans 17 residues. The V gene end was trimmed by 3 bases and the J gene end by 4 bases; junction bases not matched to a gene: 4. Looked up from germline, CDR1 is MDHEN and CDR2 is SYDVKM. The chain's CDR3 is CASSFPGLAGGPDTQYF. CDR3 DNA sequence: TGTGCCAGCAGTTTTCCGGGACTAGCGGGAGGGCCAGATACGCAGTATTTT. Drawing the rest from reference TRBV28 and TRBJ2-3, the complete variable domain is DVKVTQSSRYLVKRTGEKVFLECVQDMDHENMFWYRQDPGLGLRLIYFSYDVKMKEKGDIPEGYSVSREKKERFSLILESASTNQTSMYLCASSFPGLAGGPDTQYFGPGTRLTVL.

This clonotype was found many times. V and J are TRBV11-2 and TRBJ2-7; D possibly matches TRBD1 or TRBD2 (5 bases each). The CDR3 has 14 residues. The V gene's germline CDR1 is SGHAT and CDR2 FQNNGV. V was trimmed by 5 bases and J by 6 bases, leaving 17 bases between them. In DNA form, the CDR3 reads TGTGCCAGCAGCCAAGTGGGGCTAGCAGGCGAGCAGTACTTC. Residues: CASSQVGLAGEQYF.

The sample holds many counts of this clonotype. The J gene is TRBJ2-3, the V gene TRBV6-5, with 10 bases aligning to TRBD1. With V trimmed by 1 base and J by 1 base, 2 bases remained unmatched. The CDR3 loop spans 16 amino acids. Germline V lookup: CDR1 MNHEY, CDR2 SVGAGI. The CDR3 protein is CASSYYGQGGTDTQYF. The DNA of the CDR3 is TGTGCCAGCAGTTACTACGGACAGGGGGGCACAGATACGCAGTATTTT.

This clonotype is a singleton in its sample. The J gene is TRBJ1-1, the V gene TRBV12-3 or TRBV12-4; no firm D call. The germline V and J ends were trimmed by 6 bases and 1 base, with 12 bases remaining between them. The CDR3 contains 14 residues. CDR3 nucleotide sequence: TGTGCCAGCAGCTACCCTACAGAGAACACTGAAGCTTTCTTT. It is translated as CASSYPTENTEAFF.

The chain recombines TRBV18 with TRBJ2-7; 10 positions agree with TRBD1. There are 17 residues in the CDR3. In germline, CDR1 is KGHSH, CDR2 LQKENI. V lost 8 bases and J lost 2; bases outside the gene matches: 15. The CDR3 nucleotides are TGTGCCAGCAGTGTCCCCCACGGGACAGGGGAAACCTACGAGCAGTACTTC. Translated, it gives CASSVPHGTGETYEQYF.

CDR3 coding DNA: TGTGCCAGCAGGCCAACAGGGGTCTTCTATAATTCACCCCTCCACTTT. It translates to CASRPTGVFYNSPLHF. This chain joins TRBV7-2 and TRBJ1-6, with 7 bases matching TRBD1. Germline CDR1 and CDR2: SGHTA and FQGNSA. V lost 6 bases and J lost 3; bases outside the gene matches: 8. The CDR3 is 16 residues long.

This clonotype was seen ten or more times. The chain couples TRBV11-2 to TRBJ2-2; a weak D match, TRBD2 (5 bases). Germline CDR1 is SGHAT and CDR2 is FQNNGV. The length of the CDR3 is 16 residues. V was cut by 7 bases and J by 3 bases, with 18 bases left in between. CDR3 protein: CASTREGILYTGELFF. The CDR3 DNA is TGTGCCAGCACCCGAGAGGGCATATTGTACACCGGGGAGCTGTTTTTT.

The chain links TRBV6-1 to TRBJ1-1; TRBD1 matches 7 bases. The V gene end was trimmed by 6 bases and the J gene end by 3 bases; junction bases not matched to a gene: 10. Looked up from germline, CDR1 is MNHNS and CDR2 is SASEGT. This CDR3 has 15 residues. The CDR3 region is CASRSTDRLHTEAFF. The CDR3 region has the DNA TGTGCCAGCAGATCCACGGACAGGCTTCACACTGAAGCTTTCTTT.

The chain has TRBV11-3 and TRBJ2-1, with D perhaps assigned TRBD1 or TRBD2 (5 bases each). The closer fit of TRBJ2-7 to the DNA end suggests the J call may be wrong. The CDR3 is 14 residues long. The germline V gene has CDR1 SGHNT and CDR2 YENEEA. For the CDR3, the DNA is TGTGCCAGTCAGCAGGGACGCTCCTACAATGAGCAGTACTTC. It specifies CASQQGRSYNEQYF.

This clonotype has ten or more counts. V usage is TRBV28 and J usage is TRBJ1-1; 8 bases align to TRBD1. The CDR3 contains 13 residues. The trim removed 6 bases at V and 4 bases at J, leaving 4 bases unmatched. Germline V gene sequence: CDR1 MDHEN, CDR2 SYDVKM. The DNA of the CDR3 is TGTGCCAGCAGGGATACAGGGGGCACTGAAGCTTTCTTT. This codes for CASRDTGGTEAFF. The variable domain in full, with the rest retrieved from reference TRBV28 and TRBJ1-1, is DVKVTQSSRYLVKRTGEKVFLECVQDMDHENMFWYRQDPGLGLRLIYFSYDVKMKEKGDIPEGYSVSREKKERFSLILESASTNQTSMYLCASRDTGGTEAFFGQGTRLTVV.

The sample holds many counts of this clonotype. V is TRBV24-1 and J is TRBJ2-1; either TRBD1 or TRBD2 may supply D (8 bases each). From germline, CDR1 is KGHDR and CDR2 SFDVKD. V shed 6 bases and J shed 3 bases, with 17 bases lying between them. The length of the CDR3 is 16 residues. The chain's CDR3 is CATSQGAAGDYNEQFF. The CDR3 coding sequence is TGTGCCACCAGTCAGGGGGCAGCGGGAGACTACAATGAGCAGTTCTTC.

This clonotype came up many times. The chain has TRBV28 and TRBJ1-2, with D possibly being TRBD1 (6 bases). V was shortened by 7 bases and J by 2 bases, with 17 bases between the two germline ends. Germline V gives CDR1 MDHEN, CDR2 SYDVKM. This CDR3 comprises 15 residues. The CDR3 region has the DNA TGTGCCAGCATGGGGGGGGGCGAGGGGAACTATGGCTACACCTTC. It codes for CASMGGGEGNYGYTF.

This clonotype has a single count. The chain couples TRBV6-2 or TRBV6-3 to TRBJ2-1; 10 bases map to TRBD2. Germline assignment: CDR1 MNHEY and CDR2 SVGEGT. Trimming took 6 bases from V and 1 from J; bases not matched to a gene: 6. This CDR3 contains 16 residues. CDR3 amino acids: CASSLTSGNSYNEQFF. In nucleotides, the CDR3 is TGTGCCAGCAGCCTTACTAGCGGGAATTCCTACAATGAGCAGTTCTTC.

This clonotype has ten or more counts. The J gene is TRBJ1-6, the V gene TRBV3-1, with D possibly being TRBD1 (5 bases). Trimming removed 1 base from V and 6 bases from J, with 10 bases in between. Germline CDR1 LGHDT, CDR2 YNNKEL (reference sequence). This CDR3 comprises 15 residues. CDR3 amino acids: CASSQVGVFNSPLHF. The CDR3 nucleotides are TGTGCCAGCAGCCAAGTGGGGGTCTTTAATTCACCCCTCCACTTT.

This clonotype appeared a few times. The rearrangement joins TRBV28 to TRBJ2-7; D may be TRBD2 (6 bases). CDR3 length equals 14 residues. V lost 6 bases and J 1 base, leaving 13 bases between the germline ends. Germline CDR1 is MDHEN and CDR2 is SYDVKM. DNA for the CDR3: TGTGCCAGCAGAGGTCCCGGGACTTCCTACGAGCAGTACTTC. This codes for CASRGPGTSYEQYF.

In this sample, this clonotype turned up many times. The gene calls are TRBV12-3 or TRBV12-4 and TRBJ2-1, with D possibly TRBD2 on 5 matching bases. There are 13 residues in the CDR3. Trimming removed 7 bases from V and 4 bases from J, with 11 bases in between. The CDR3 reads CASTSDSYNEQFF. The CDR3 nucleotides are TGTGCCAGCACCTCGGACTCATACAATGAGCAGTTCTTC.

V gene TRBV20-1 combines with J gene TRBJ1-1; weak D call: TRBD1 (5 bases). The CDR3 extends over 14 amino acids. Germline V lookup: CDR1 DFQATT, CDR2 SNEGSKA (reference sequence). V was trimmed by 6 bases and J by 1 base, leaving 15 bases between them. In DNA form, the CDR3 reads TGCAGTGCCGCCCTGGACGGGGGGAACACTGAAGCTTTCTTT. It translates to CSAALDGGNTEAFF.

This clonotype was detected a few times. The chain is built from TRBV7-3 and TRBJ2-7, with 8 bases matching TRBD1. Per the germline V gene, CDR1 is SGHTA and CDR2 is FQGTGA. V dropped 5 bases and J dropped 3; count of bases not matched to a gene: 3. This CDR3 region has 13 residues. In nucleotides, the CDR3 is TGTGCCAGCAGCGCCACAGGGGGCTACGAGCAGTACTTC. This sequence encodes CASSATGGYEQYF.

This clonotype has at least ten counts. The chain is built from TRBV6-1 and TRBJ2-5, with D uncertain. Trimming shortened V by 4 bases and J by 3 bases, and 12 bases separated the two germline ends. CDR1 and CDR2 (germline): MNHNS, SASEGT. CDR3 length: 14 residues. CDR3 DNA: TGTGCCAGCAGTGCACCGGGCTGGGAAGAGACCCAGTACTTC. Translated, it gives CASSAPGWEETQYF.

This clonotype was counted ten times or more. The J gene is TRBJ2-1, the V gene TRBV3-1, with D maybe TRBD2 (6 bases). V shed 0 bases and J shed 6 bases, with 12 bases lying between them. Germline V gene sequence: CDR1 LGHDT, CDR2 YNNKEL (reference sequence). This CDR3 comprises 15 residues. This chain's CDR3 is CASSQDSRTTNEQFF. As DNA, the CDR3 is TGTGCCAGCAGCCAAGATTCTAGGACTACCAATGAGCAGTTCTTC.

This clonotype was picked up a small number of times. The V call is TRBV20-1, the J call TRBJ2-7, with unresolved D. CDR3 length: 13 amino acids. CDR1 is DFQATT, CDR2 SNEGSKA, per germline (reference sequence). V was pared by 5 bases and J by 0 bases, with 11 bases between. The CDR3 nucleotides read TGCAGTGCTGTGACATGGGGCTCCTACGAGCAGTACTTC. Translated, it gives CSAVTWGSYEQYF.

V and J are TRBV28 and TRBJ2-7; 8 positions match TRBD2. Unmatched junction bases numbered 9, after V lost 6 bases and J lost 5 bases. Germline CDR1 is MDHEN and CDR2 is SYDVKM. This CDR3 comprises 14 residues. CDR3 DNA: TGTGCCAGCAGAGGGAGCGGGAGAGACGACGAGCAGTACTTC. Its translation: CASRGSGRDDEQYF.